The rows below give T cell receptor beta chains drawn from one sample of a study of blood T cell repertoires in COVID-19. TCRdb's copy holds only in-frame clones and misses some; the assay was immunoSEQ multiplex PCR. This table has about 190,000 clones, about 83% appearing once. The sequenced sample was peripheral blood. These receptor sequences come from a woman in her seventies with active or convalescent COVID-19. CDR3s include the opening cysteine and the closing phenylalanine or tryptophan. A D gene is named only where the DNA matches it firmly. Clone size appears in some rows only: once, few, many, or a class for an expanded clone.

CDR3nt	CDR3aa	abundance	v_gene	j_gene	d_gene
TGTGCCAGCAGCGATCAAATTGGGGGGAGAACTGAAGCTTTCTTT	CASSDQIGGRTEAFF	.	TRBV5-5	TRBJ1-1	.
TGTGCCAGCAGCCTTGGGACAGGGCACCTTCGGGGTAATGAGCAGTTCTTC	CASSLGTGHLRGNEQFF	.	TRBV7-9	TRBJ2-1	TRBD1
TGTGCCAGCAGCCGATCCGGGGGGAATCAGCCCCAGCATTTT	CASSRSGGNQPQHF	.	TRBV7-9	TRBJ1-5	.
TGTGCCAGCAGCTTAAGTCCGGACAGGGGGCCCTTTGCCGACTTC	CASSLSPDRGPFADF	.	TRBV7-2	TRBJ2-7	TRBD1
TGTGCCAGCAGTTCCGGAGGGAACACAGATACGCAGTATTTT	CASSSGGNTDTQYF	.	TRBV28	TRBJ2-3	.
TGTGCCAGCAGCTTTATCCGGGACAGGGCCTACGAGCAGTACTTC	CASSFIRDRAYEQYF	.	TRBV11-2	TRBJ2-7	TRBD1
TGTGCCAGCAGCCAAGGGGCCCCTTATTCACAGTCCCACTCCACAGATACGCAGTATTTT	CASSQGAPYSQSHSTDTQYF	once	TRBV4-2	TRBJ2-3	.
TGTGCCACCACAGGGAACACACCCCATACGCAGTATTTT	CATTGNTPHTQYF	.	TRBV10-3	TRBJ2-3	.
TGTGCCAGCAGTCCGGGACAGGCCAACAATGAGCAGTTCTTC	CASSPGQANNEQFF	few	TRBV2	TRBJ2-1	TRBD1
TGCGCCAGCAGCACGGCCAAGACTACTGACCGGGGTTCACCCCTCCACTTT	CASSTAKTTDRGSPLHF	.	TRBV5-1	TRBJ1-6	.
TGCGCCAGCAGCCCCTCGGGGGTAGCGGGAGGGTCTAGAGCGGAGACCCAGTACTTC	CASSPSGVAGGSRAETQYF	.	TRBV5-1	TRBJ2-5	TRBD2
TGTGCTAGTGCCCAGAGACAGGGCGAGGGCGGGGAGCTGTTTTTT	CASAQRQGEGGELFF	few	TRBV12-5	TRBJ2-2	TRBD1
TGCGCCAGCAGCTTGGATTCCTGGACAGGGACCTACAATGAGCAGTTCTTC	CASSLDSWTGTYNEQFF	.	TRBV5-1	TRBJ2-1	TRBD1
TGTGCCAGCAGCGTGGGGACAGGAACAACCGAACTGTTTTTT	CASSVGTGTTELFF	once	TRBV9	TRBJ1-4	TRBD1
TGTGCCACCAGTGATTTTTGGAGGGAGGGGAGGGACACTGAAGCTTTCTTT	CATSDFWREGRDTEAFF	.	TRBV24-1	TRBJ1-1	.
TGTGCCAGCGCAGGAGCGGGGGGTGCAGATACGCAGTATTTT	CASAGAGGADTQYF	medium-sized	TRBV6-5	TRBJ2-3	TRBD2
TGTGCCAGCAGCAGCGGACTGAACACTGAAGCTTTCTTT	CASSSGLNTEAFF	.	TRBV11-3	TRBJ1-1	.
TGTGCCAGCTCTTTACTCTTCTCCTACGAGCAGTACTTC	CASSLLFSYEQYF	.	TRBV28	TRBJ2-7	.
TGTGCCAGCAGTTTATGGAATACTTATGGCTACACCTTC	CASSLWNTYGYTF	few	TRBV28	TRBJ1-2	.
TGTGCCAGCAGCCTCGGACTAGCGGCCACAGATACGCAGTATTTT	CASSLGLAATDTQYF	.	TRBV4-2	TRBJ2-3	TRBD2
TGTGCCATCAGTGGGGGACTAGCGGACGACAATGAGCAGTTCTTC	CAISGGLADDNEQFF	few	TRBV10-3	TRBJ2-1	TRBD2
TGTGCCAGCAGTTTCATCACGAGCTCCTACAATGAGCAGTTCTTC	CASSFITSSYNEQFF	.	TRBV27	TRBJ2-1	.
TGTGCCAGCAGCAGGGGACTAGCGGGAGGGAGCGAGCAGTACTTC	CASSRGLAGGSEQYF	few	TRBV5-4	TRBJ2-7	TRBD2
TGCAGCGTTGCCCGGGATAGCAATCAGCCCCAGCATTTT	CSVARDSNQPQHF	.	TRBV29-1	TRBJ1-5	.
TGTGCCAGCAGCCCCCCCCGGCAGGAAGGCAATGAGCAGTTCTTC	CASSPPRQEGNEQFF	.	TRBV7-8	TRBJ2-1	.
TGTGCCAGCAGCGCACGGGAGACCCAGTACTTC	CASSARETQYF	.	TRBV25-1	TRBJ2-5	.
TGTGCCAGCAGCTTGGGGGGCCCGGGACAGGGCTATGGCTACACCTTC	CASSLGGPGQGYGYTF	.	TRBV5-6	TRBJ1-2	TRBD1
TGCGCCAGCAGCCTAACGGACAGGGCCAATAATTCACCCCTCCACTTT	CASSLTDRANNSPLHF	few	TRBV5-1	TRBJ1-6	TRBD1
TGTGCCAGCAGCTCACTCCTCGGGACAGGGAACACTGAAGCTTTCTTT	CASSSLLGTGNTEAFF	once	TRBV11-2	TRBJ1-1	TRBD1
TGTGCCACCAGTGATTTGAGGGGGACTAGCGGGAGCTCCTACGAGCAGTACTTC	CATSDLRGTSGSSYEQYF	.	TRBV24-1	TRBJ2-7	TRBD2
TGTGCCAGCAGTTACGACAGGGCCGGGGCCAACGTCCTGACTTTC	CASSYDRAGANVLTF	once	TRBV6-5	TRBJ2-6	TRBD1
TGCGCCAGCAGTATAGGGGGCGCTGACTATGGCTACACCTTC	CASSIGGADYGYTF	.	TRBV5-1	TRBJ1-2	TRBD1
TGTGCCAGCAGCCACGGAACCGGGACAGGGGATCAGCCCCAGCATTTT	CASSHGTGTGDQPQHF	.	TRBV7-7	TRBJ1-5	TRBD1
TGTGCCAGCAGTCCAGGGGGACTAGCGGGAGGCTACAATGAGCAGTTCTTC	CASSPGGLAGGYNEQFF	.	TRBV28	TRBJ2-1	TRBD2
TGTGCCAGCAGTGACAGGGCTGATAAAAAACTGTTTTTT	CASSDRADKKLFF	.	TRBV6-1	TRBJ1-4	.
TGTGCCAGCTCACCTAGAGAGGGCTACAATGAGCAGTTCTTC	CASSPREGYNEQFF	.	TRBV18	TRBJ2-1	.
TGTGCCAGCAGTCCCCCGGGGGCAGGGGGCGTTGCTTTCTTT	CASSPPGAGGVAFF	.	TRBV6-5	TRBJ1-1	TRBD1
TGCGCCAGCAGCTTGACGCTAGGTCGAGATGAGCAGTTCTTC	CASSLTLGRDEQFF	once	TRBV5-1	TRBJ2-1	.
TGCGCCAGCAGCCAAGATGAGGGGGTCGGGCGACAGGAGACCCAGTACTTC	CASSQDEGVGRQETQYF	.	TRBV4-1	TRBJ2-5	.
TGCAGCGTTGAAAGGACAGGCGGAACAGATACGCAGTATTTT	CSVERTGGTDTQYF	once	TRBV29-1	TRBJ2-3	TRBD1
TGCGCCAGCAGCCCCCGCTCGTACATTTCCTACGAGCAGTACTTC	CASSPRSYISYEQYF	.	TRBV5-1	TRBJ2-7	.
TGTGCCAGCAGTTACCGGGACAGAGATCGCTCCTACAATGAGCAGTTCTTC	CASSYRDRDRSYNEQFF	.	TRBV25-1	TRBJ2-1	TRBD1
TGTGCCAGCGCCACGAGTCTCACCGGGGAGCTGTTTTTT	CASATSLTGELFF	few	TRBV5-4	TRBJ2-2	.
TGTGCCAGCAGTGATAGGGAGGTCTACGAGCAGTACTTC	CASSDREVYEQYF	.	TRBV6-1	TRBJ2-7	.
TGCGCCAGCAGCTTGGCTCAGGGGGGAGGTCGTGAGCAGTTCTTC	CASSLAQGGGREQFF	.	TRBV5-1	TRBJ2-1	.
TGTGCCACCTCAACAGGTGGCGAAAAACTGTTTTTT	CATSTGGEKLFF	.	TRBV19	TRBJ1-4	.
TGTGCCACCAGTGATTTCGGGACAGGGACTGGGGCCAACGTCCTGACTTTC	CATSDFGTGTGANVLTF	.	TRBV24-1	TRBJ2-6	TRBD1
TGCGCCAGCAGCCTTGACAGGCTAGAAGAGACCCAGTACTTC	CASSLDRLEETQYF	.	TRBV5-1	TRBJ2-5	.